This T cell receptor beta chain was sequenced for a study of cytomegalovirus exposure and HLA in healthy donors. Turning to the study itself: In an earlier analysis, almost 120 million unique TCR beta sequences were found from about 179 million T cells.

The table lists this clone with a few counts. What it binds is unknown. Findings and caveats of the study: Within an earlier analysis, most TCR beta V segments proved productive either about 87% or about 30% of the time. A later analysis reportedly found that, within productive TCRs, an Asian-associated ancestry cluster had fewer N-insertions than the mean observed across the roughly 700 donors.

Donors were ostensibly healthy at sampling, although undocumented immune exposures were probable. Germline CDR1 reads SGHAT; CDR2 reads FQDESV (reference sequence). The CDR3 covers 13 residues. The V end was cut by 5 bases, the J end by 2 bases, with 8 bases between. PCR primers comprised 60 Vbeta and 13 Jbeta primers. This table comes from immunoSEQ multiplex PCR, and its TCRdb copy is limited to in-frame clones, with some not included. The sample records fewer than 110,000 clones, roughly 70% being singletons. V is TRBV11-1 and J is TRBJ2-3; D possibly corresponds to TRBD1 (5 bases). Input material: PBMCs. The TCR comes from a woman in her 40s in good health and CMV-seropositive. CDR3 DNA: TGTGCCAGCAGCCTCAGGGTCACAGATACGCAGTATTTT. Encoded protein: CASSLRVTDTQYF. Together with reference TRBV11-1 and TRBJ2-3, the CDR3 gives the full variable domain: EAEVAQSPRYKITEKSQAVAFWCDPISGHATLYWYRQILGQGPELLVQFQDESVVDDSQLPKDRFSAERLKGVDSTLKIQPAELGDSAMYLCASSLRVTDTQYFGPGTRLTVL.